These 12 T cell receptor beta chains share one sample of origin, sequenced in a study of blood T cell repertoires in COVID-19. Assay: immunoSEQ multiplex PCR; the TCRdb copy retains only in-frame clones and omits some. The sample carries 150,000 to 160,000 clones, about 88% recorded once. The sample taken for sequencing was peripheral blood. Every receptor here comes from a woman aged 70-85 years with acute or convalescent COVID-19.

This sequence joins TRBV6-6 and TRBJ1-3; 10 positions match TRBD1. In germline, CDR1 is MNHNY, CDR2 SVGAGI (reference sequence). This CDR3 has 16 residues. V was pared by 5 bases and J by 2 bases, with 6 bases of the junction left unmatched. This CDR3 is CASSTGTGVAGNTIYF. As DNA, the CDR3 is TGTGCCAGCAGTACCGGGACAGGGGTGGCTGGAAACACCATATATTTT.

The V and J genes are TRBV6-2 or TRBV6-3 and TRBJ2-4; a possible D gene is TRBD1 (6 bases). The CDR3 is 14 amino acids. Trimming removed 5 bases at V and 1 base at J, with 9 bases between. Germline CDR1 MNHEY, CDR2 SVGEGT. The CDR3 region has the DNA TGTGCCAGCAGTCCACAGGGTGCCAAAAACATTCAGTACTTC. Residues: CASSPQGAKNIQYF.

This clone was seen only a few times. V is TRBV28 and J is TRBJ2-1; a possible D gene is TRBD2 (7 bases). Trimming removed 8 bases at V and 4 bases at J, with 18 bases between. The CDR3 runs to 15 residues. Germline V gives CDR1 MDHEN, CDR2 SYDVKM. The CDR3, as DNA: TGTGCCAGCCAAGAAGGGGGGGGAGGGTACAATGAGCAGTTCTTC. As protein: CASQEGGGGYNEQFF. Combining the CDR3 with reference TRBV28 and TRBJ2-1 gives the whole variable domain DVKVTQSSRYLVKRTGEKVFLECVQDMDHENMFWYRQDPGLGLRLIYFSYDVKMKEKGDIPEGYSVSREKKERFSLILESASTNQTSMYLCASQEGGGGYNEQFFGPGTRLTVL.

The chain couples TRBV18 to TRBJ1-1, with no clear D. Per the germline V gene, CDR1 is KGHSH and CDR2 is LQKENI. The CDR3 runs 15 residues. With 5 bases removed from V and 1 base from J, the gap between germline ends came to 14 bases. The CDR3 loop reads CASSSSEGANTEAFF. CDR3 sequence (DNA): TGTGCCAGCTCATCCTCGGAGGGCGCGAACACTGAAGCTTTCTTT.

The chain joins TRBV7-9 to TRBJ2-3; 9 bases agree with TRBD1. The V gene end was trimmed by 3 bases and the J gene end by 6 bases; junction bases not matched to a gene: 4. The CDR3 is 14 amino acids. Germline assignment: CDR1 SEHNR and CDR2 FQNEAQ (reference sequence). The CDR3 loop is CASSFTGGRDTQYF. The CDR3 DNA sequence: TGTGCCAGCAGCTTCACAGGGGGCAGGGATACGCAGTATTTT.

J is TRBJ2-2 and V is TRBV6-1; TRBD1 aligns across 8 bases. From germline, CDR1 is MNHNS and CDR2 SASEGT. The CDR3 is 15 amino acids. V was clipped by 3 bases and J by 4 bases; unmatched bases: 4. The CDR3, as DNA: TGTGCCAGCAGTGACGGTACAGGGGGCACCGGGGAGCTGTTTTTT. Its translation: CASSDGTGGTGELFF.

The chain has TRBV2 and TRBJ2-5; 7 bases line up with TRBD1. The V gene end was trimmed by 8 bases and the J gene end by 5 bases; junction bases not matched to a gene: 5. The CDR3 is made up of 12 amino acids. Germline CDR1 SNHLY, CDR2 FYNNEI. CDR3 in amino acids: CASRGGSETQYF. The CDR3 coding sequence is TGTGCCAGCCGAGGGGGCAGTGAGACCCAGTACTTC.

V gene TRBV5-8 combines with J gene TRBJ1-1; 7 bases align to TRBD1. The J segment lost 1 base and the V segment lost 4 bases, leaving 10 bases of the junction unmatched. The CDR3 runs to 16 residues. Germline-derived CDR1 and CDR2 are SGHTS and YDEGEE. The CDR3 sequence: CASSLRTGAQNTEAFF. CDR3 coding DNA: TGTGCCAGCAGCCTTCGGACAGGAGCACAGAACACTGAAGCTTTCTTT.

V and J are TRBV28 and TRBJ2-4, with 7 bases lining up with TRBD1. The length of the CDR3 is 15 residues. Germline loops: CDR1 MDHEN, CDR2 SYDVKM. With 7 bases clipped from V and 4 bases from J, the junction kept 10 bases outside the gene matches. The CDR3 coding sequence is TGTGCCAGCACCCCAGGCCAGGGGGTGAAAAACATTCAGTACTTC. Amino acids: CASTPGQGVKNIQYF.

V is TRBV30 and J is TRBJ1-6; D not resolved. The CDR3 is 16 amino acids. V was cut by 0 bases and J by 7 bases, with 16 bases left in between. The germline CDR1 and CDR2 sequences are GTSNPN and SVGIG (reference sequence). This CDR3 reads CAWSVLLILSNSPLHF. As DNA, the CDR3 is TGTGCCTGGAGTGTACTCCTAATCTTGTCCAATTCACCCCTCCACTTT.

The chain recombines TRBV4-1 with TRBJ1-1, with TRBD1 matching over 7 bases. The germline V gene encodes CDR1 MGHRA and CDR2 YSYEKL. The CDR3 runs to 15 residues. V trimming: 3 bases; J trimming: 5 bases; junction bases outside the gene matches: 9. The CDR3 region has the DNA TGCGCCAGCAGCCACACCGACAGGGATGAGACTGAAGCTTTCTTT. Translated, it gives CASSHTDRDETEAFF.

This sequence joins TRBV28 and TRBJ1-2, with D possibly matching TRBD1 (6 bases). Germline CDR1 MDHEN, CDR2 SYDVKM. The CDR3 is made up of 15 amino acids. V lost 5 bases and J lost 2, with 15 bases in between. The CDR3 region is CASSPRGRSNYGYTF. CDR3 nucleotide sequence: TGTGCCAGCAGTCCGAGGGGGAGATCGAACTATGGCTACACCTTC.